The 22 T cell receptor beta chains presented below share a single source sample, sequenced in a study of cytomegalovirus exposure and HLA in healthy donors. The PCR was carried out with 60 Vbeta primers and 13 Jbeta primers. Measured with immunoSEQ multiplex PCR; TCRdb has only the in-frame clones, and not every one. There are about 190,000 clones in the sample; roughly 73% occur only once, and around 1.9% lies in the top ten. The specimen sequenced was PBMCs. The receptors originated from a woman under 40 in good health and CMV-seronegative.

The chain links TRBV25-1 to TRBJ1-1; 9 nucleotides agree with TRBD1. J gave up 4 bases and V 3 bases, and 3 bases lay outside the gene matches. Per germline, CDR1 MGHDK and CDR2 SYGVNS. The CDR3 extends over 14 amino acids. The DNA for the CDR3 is TGTGCCAGCAGTGACAAACAGGGGGCCACTGAAGCTTTCTTT. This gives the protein CASSDKQGATEAFF.

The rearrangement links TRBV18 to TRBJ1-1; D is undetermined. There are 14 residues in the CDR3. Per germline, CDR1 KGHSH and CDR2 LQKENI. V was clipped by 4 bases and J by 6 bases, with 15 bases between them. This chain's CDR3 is CASSRARAISEAFF. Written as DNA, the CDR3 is TGTGCCAGCTCACGTGCGAGGGCGATTTCTGAAGCTTTCTTT. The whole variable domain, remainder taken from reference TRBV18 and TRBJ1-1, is NAGVMQNPRHLVRRRGQEARLRCSPMKGHSHVYWYRQLPEEGLKFMVYLQKENIIDESGMPKERFSAEFPKEGPSILRIQQVVRGDSAAYFCASSRARAISEAFFGQGTRLTVV.

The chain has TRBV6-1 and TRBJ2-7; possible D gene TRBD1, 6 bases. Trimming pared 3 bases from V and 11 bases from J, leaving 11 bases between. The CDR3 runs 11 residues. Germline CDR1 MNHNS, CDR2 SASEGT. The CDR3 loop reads CASSDTGLEYF. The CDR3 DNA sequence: TGTGCCAGCAGTGATACAGGGTTGGAGTACTTC.

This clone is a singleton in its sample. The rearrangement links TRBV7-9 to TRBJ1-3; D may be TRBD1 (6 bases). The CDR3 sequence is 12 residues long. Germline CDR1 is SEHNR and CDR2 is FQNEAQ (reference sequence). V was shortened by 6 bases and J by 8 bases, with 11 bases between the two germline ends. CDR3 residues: CASRRTEDTIYF. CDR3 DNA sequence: TGTGCCAGCAGACGGACAGAGGACACCATATATTTT.

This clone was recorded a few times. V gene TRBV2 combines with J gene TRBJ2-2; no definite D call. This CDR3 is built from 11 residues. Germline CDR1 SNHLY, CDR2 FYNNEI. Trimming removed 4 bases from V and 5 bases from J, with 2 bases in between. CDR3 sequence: CASSVTGELFF. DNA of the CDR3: TGTGCCAGCAGTGTAACCGGGGAGCTGTTTTTT.

CDR3 in amino acids: CASSIAGGSNQPQHF. The CDR3 bases are TGTGCCAGTAGTATCGCGGGCGGTAGCAATCAGCCCCAGCATTTT. This chain links TRBV19 with TRBJ1-5; no reliable D call. The V gene's germline CDR1 is LNHDA and CDR2 SQIVND (reference sequence). With 3 bases removed from V and 0 bases from J, the gap between germline ends came to 9 bases. The length of the CDR3 is 15 residues.

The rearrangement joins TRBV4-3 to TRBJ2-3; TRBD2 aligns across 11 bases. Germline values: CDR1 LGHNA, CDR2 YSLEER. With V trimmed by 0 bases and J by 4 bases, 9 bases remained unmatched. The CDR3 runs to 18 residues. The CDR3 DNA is TGCGCCAGCAGCCAAGATGGGACTAGCGGCCATGGGGCAGATACGCAGTATTTT. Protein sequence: CASSQDGTSGHGADTQYF.

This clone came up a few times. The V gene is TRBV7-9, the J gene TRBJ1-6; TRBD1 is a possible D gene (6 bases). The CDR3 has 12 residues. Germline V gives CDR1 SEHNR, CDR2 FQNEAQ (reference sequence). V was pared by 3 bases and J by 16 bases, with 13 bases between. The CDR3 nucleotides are TGTGCCAGCAGCTTGGTAGGACAGTCGCTCCACTTT. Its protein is CASSLVGQSLHF.

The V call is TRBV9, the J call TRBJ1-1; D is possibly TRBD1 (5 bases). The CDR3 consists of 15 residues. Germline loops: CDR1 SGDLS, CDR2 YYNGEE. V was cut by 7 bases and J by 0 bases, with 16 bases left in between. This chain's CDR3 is CASRRQGGVNTEAFF. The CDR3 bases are TGTGCCAGCCGGCGCCAGGGTGGTGTGAACACTGAAGCTTTCTTT.

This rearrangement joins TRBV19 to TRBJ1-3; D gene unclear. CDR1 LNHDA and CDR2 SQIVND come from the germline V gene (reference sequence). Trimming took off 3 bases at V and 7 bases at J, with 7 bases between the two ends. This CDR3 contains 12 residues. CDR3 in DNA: TGTGCCAGTAGTATCCCAGATAACACCATATATTTT. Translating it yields CASSIPDNTIYF.

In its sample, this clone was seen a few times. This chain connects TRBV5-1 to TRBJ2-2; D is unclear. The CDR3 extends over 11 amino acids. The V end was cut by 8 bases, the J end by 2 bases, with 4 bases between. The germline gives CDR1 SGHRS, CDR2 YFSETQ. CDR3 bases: TGCGCCAGATTAAACACCGGGGAGCTGTTTTTT. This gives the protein CARLNTGELFF.

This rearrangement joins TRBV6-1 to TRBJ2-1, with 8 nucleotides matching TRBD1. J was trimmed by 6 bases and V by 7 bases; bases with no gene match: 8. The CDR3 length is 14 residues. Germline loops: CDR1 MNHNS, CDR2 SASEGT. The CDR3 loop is CASTDRGSRNEQFF. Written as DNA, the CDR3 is TGTGCCAGCACCGACAGGGGAAGCCGCAATGAGCAGTTCTTC.

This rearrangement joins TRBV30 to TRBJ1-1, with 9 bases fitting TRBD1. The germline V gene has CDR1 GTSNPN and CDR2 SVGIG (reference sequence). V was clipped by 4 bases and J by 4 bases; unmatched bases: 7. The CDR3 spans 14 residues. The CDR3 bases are TGTGCCTGGACAAGAACAGGGGGCCCCACTGAAGCTTTCTTT. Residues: CAWTRTGGPTEAFF.

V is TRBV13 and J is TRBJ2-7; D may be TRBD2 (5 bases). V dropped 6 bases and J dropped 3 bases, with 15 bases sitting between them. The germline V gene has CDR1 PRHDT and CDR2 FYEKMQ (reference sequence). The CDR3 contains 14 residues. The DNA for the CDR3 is TGTGCCAGCAGACCCGCAGGCCGGGGCTACGAGCAGTACTTC. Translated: CASRPAGRGYEQYF.

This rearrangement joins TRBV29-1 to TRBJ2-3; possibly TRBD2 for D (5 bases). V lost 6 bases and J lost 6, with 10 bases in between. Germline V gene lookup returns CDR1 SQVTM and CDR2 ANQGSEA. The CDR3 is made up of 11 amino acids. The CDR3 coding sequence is TGCAGCGTGGAGGTGGGGGATACGCAGTATTTT. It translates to CSVEVGDTQYF.

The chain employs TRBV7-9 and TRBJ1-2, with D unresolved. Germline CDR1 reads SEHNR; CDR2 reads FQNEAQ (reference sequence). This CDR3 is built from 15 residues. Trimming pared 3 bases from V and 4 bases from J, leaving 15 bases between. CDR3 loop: CASSFPGQEAYGYTF. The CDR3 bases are TGTGCCAGCAGCTTCCCTGGGCAGGAGGCCTATGGCTACACCTTC. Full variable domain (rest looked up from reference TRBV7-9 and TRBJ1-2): DTGVSQNPRHKITKRGQNVTFRCDPISEHNRLYWYRQTLGQGPEFLTYFQNEAQLEKSRLLSDRFSAERPKGSFSTLEIQRTEQGDSAMYLCASSFPGQEAYGYTFGSGTRLTVV.

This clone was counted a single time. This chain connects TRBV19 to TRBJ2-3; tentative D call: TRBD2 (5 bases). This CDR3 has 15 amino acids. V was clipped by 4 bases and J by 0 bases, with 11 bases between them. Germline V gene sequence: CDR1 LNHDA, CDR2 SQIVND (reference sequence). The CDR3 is CASSTAGGSTDTQYF. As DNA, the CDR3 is TGTGCCAGTAGTACGGCCGGCGGGAGCACAGATACGCAGTATTTT.

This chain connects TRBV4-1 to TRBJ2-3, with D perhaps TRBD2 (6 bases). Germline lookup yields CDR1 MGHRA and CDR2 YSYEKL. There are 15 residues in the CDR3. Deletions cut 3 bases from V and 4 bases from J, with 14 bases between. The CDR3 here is CASSHTRGRPDTQYF. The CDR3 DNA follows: TGCGCCAGCAGCCACACGCGGGGCCGGCCAGATACGCAGTATTTT.

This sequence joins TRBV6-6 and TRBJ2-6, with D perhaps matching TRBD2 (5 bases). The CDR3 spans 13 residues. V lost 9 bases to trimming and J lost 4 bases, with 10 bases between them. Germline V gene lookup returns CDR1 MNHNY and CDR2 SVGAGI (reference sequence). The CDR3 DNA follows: TGTGCCAGTCTAGCATCGGGGGCCAACGTCCTGACTTTC. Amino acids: CASLASGANVLTF.

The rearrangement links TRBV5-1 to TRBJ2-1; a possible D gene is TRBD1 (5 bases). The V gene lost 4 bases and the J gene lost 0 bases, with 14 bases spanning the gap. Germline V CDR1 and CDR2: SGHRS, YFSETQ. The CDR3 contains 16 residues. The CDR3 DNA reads TGCGCCAGCAGCCCCCTTTCAGGGTCCTCCTACAATGAGCAGTTCTTC. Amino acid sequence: CASSPLSGSSYNEQFF. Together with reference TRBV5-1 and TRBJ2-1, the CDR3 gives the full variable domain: KAGVTQTPRYLIKTRGQQVTLSCSPISGHRSVSWYQQTPGQGLQFLFEYFSETQRNKGNFPGRFSGRQFSNSRSEMNVSTLELGDSALYLCASSPLSGSSYNEQFFGPGTRLTVL.

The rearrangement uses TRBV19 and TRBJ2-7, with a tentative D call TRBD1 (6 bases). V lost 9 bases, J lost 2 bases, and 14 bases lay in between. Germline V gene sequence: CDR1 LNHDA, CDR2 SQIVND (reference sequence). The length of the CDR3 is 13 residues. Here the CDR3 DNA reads TGTGCCAGCAGGGGAATGTTCGCCTACGAGCAGTACTTC. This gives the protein CASRGMFAYEQYF.

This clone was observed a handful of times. The CDR3 DNA reads as TGTGCCAGCAGTGAATATACAGAGGGGAACACCGGGGAGCTGTTTTTT. Its translation: CASSEYTEGNTGELFF. The V and J genes are TRBV25-1 and TRBJ2-2; TRBD2 is a possible D gene (5 bases). The V gene lost 0 bases and the J gene lost 1 base, with 9 bases spanning the gap. Germline lookup yields CDR1 MGHDK and CDR2 SYGVNS. CDR3 length: 16 amino acids.